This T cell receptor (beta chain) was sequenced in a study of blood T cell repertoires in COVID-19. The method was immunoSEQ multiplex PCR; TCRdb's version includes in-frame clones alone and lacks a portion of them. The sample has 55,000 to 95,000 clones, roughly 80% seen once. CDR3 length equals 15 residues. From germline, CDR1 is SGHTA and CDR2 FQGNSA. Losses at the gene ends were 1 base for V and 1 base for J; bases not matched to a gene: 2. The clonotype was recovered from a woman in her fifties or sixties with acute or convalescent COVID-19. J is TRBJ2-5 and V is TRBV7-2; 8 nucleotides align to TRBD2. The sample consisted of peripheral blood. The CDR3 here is CASSLGRGGQETQYF. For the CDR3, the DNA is TGTGCCAGCAGCTTAGGTCGGGGGGGCCAAGAGACCCAGTACTTC.